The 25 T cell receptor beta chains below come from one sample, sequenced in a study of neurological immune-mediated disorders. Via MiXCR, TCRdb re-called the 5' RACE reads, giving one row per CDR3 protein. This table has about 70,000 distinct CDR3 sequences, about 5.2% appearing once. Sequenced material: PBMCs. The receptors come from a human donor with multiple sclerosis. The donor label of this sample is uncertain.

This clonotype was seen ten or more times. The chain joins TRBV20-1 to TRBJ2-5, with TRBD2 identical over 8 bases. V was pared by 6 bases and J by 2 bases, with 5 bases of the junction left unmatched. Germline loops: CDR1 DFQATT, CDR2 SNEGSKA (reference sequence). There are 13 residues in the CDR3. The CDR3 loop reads CSASGLVQETQYF. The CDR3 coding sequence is TGCAGTGCCTCGGGACTAGTGCAAGAGACCCAGTACTTC.

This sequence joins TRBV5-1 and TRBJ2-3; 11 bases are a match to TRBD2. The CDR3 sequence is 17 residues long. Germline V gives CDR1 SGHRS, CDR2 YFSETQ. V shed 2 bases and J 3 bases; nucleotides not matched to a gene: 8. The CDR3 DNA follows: TGCGCCAGCAGCTTTCTTCGTAGCGGGGGGGAGACAGATACGCAGTATTTT. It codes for CASSFLRSGGETDTQYF.

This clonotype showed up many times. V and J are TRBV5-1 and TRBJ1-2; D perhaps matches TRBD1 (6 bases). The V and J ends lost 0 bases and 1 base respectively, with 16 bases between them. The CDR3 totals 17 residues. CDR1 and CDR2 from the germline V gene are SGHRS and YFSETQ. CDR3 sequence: CASSLAAGARLNYGYTF. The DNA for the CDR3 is TGCGCCAGCAGCTTGGCGGCAGGGGCCCGCCTTAACTATGGCTACACCTTC.

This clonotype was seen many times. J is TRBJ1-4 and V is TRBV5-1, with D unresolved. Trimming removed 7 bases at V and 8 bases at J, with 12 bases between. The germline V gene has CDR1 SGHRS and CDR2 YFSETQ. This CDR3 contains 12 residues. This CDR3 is CASSAVGEKLFF. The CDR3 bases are TGCGCCAGCTCGGCAGTAGGAGAAAAACTGTTTTTT. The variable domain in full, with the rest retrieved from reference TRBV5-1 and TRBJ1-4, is KAGVTQTPRYLIKTRGQQVTLSCSPISGHRSVSWYQQTPGQGLQFLFEYFSETQRNKGNFPGRFSGRQFSNSRSEMNVSTLELGDSALYLCASSAVGEKLFFGSGTQLSVL.

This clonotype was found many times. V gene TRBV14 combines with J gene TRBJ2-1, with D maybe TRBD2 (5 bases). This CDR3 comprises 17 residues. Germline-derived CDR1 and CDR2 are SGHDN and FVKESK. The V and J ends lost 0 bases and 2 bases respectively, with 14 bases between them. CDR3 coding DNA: TGTGCCAGCAGCCAAGAAATACGGGATTATACCTACAATGAGCAGTTCTTC. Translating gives CASSQEIRDYTYNEQFF.

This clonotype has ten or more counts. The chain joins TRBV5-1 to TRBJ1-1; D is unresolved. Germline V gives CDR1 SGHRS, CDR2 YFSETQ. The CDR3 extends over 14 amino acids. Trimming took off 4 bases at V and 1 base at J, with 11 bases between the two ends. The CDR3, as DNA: TGCGCCAGCAGCCCCCAGACCGGGAACACTGAAGCTTTCTTT. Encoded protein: CASSPQTGNTEAFF.

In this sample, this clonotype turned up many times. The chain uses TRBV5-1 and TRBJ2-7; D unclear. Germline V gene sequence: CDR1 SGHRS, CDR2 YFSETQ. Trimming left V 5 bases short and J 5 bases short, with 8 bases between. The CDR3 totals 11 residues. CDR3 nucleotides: TGCGCCAGCAGGATGCCCCACGAGCAGTACTTC. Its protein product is CASRMPHEQYF.

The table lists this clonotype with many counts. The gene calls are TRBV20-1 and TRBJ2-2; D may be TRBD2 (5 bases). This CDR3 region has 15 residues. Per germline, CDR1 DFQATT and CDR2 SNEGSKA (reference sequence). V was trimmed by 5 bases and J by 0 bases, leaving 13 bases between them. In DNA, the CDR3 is TGCAGTGCTCCGCCCGGGGAATCGAACACCGGGGAGCTGTTTTTT. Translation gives CSAPPGESNTGELFF.

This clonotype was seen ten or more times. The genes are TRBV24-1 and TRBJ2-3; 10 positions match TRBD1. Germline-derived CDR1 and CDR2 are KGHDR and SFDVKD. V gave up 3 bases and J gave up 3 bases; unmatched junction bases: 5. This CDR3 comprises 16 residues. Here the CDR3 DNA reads TGTGCCACCAGTGATGACGGACAGGGGGTAACAGATACGCAGTATTTT. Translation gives CATSDDGQGVTDTQYF.

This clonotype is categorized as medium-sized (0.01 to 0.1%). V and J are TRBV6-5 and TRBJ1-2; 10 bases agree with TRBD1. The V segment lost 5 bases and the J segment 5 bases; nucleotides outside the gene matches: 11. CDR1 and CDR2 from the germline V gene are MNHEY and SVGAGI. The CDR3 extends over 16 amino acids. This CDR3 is CASSKVVGTGVYGYTF. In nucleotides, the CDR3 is TGTGCCAGCAGTAAGGTGGTCGGGACAGGGGTTTATGGCTACACCTTC.

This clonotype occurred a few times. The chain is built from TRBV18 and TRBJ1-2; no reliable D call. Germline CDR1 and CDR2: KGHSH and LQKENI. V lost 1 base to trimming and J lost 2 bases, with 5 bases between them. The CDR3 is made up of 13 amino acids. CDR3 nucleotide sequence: TGTGCCAGCTCACCACAACAGAACTATGGCTACACCTTC. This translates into CASSPQQNYGYTF.

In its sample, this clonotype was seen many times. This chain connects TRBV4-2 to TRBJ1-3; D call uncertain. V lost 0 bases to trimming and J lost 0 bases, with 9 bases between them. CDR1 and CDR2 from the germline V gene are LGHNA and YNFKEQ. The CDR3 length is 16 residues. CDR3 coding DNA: TGTGCCAGCAGCCAAGATTGGGGTTACTCTGGAAACACCATATATTTT. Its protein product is CASSQDWGYSGNTIYF.

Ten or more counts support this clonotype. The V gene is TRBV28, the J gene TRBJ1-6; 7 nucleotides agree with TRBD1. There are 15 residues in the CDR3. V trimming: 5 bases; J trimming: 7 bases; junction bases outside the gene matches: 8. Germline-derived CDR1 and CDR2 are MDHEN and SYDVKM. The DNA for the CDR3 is TGTGCCAGCAGTGCCAGACAGGGTCGGAATTCACCCCTCCACTTT. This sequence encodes CASSARQGRNSPLHF.

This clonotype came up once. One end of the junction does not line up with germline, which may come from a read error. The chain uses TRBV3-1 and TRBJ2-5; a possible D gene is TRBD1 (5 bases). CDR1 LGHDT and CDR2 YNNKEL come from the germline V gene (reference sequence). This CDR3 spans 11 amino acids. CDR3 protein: CASQGPEAQYF. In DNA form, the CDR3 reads TGTGCCAGCCAGGGTCCAGAGGCCCAGTACTTC.

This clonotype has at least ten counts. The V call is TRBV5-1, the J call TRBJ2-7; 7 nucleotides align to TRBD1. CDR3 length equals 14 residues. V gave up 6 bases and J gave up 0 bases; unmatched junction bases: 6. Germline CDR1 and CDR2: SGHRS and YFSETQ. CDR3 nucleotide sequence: TGCGCCAGCACCCCAGGGGGTAACTCCTACGAGCAGTACTTC. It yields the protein CASTPGGNSYEQYF.

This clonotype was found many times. The DNA for the CDR3 is TGTGCCATCAGGCCGACAGGGACTAGCACAGATACGCAGTATTTT. Residues: CAIRPTGTSTDTQYF. The chain uses TRBV10-3 and TRBJ2-3; maybe TRBD1 (7 bases). The CDR3 contains 15 residues. Germline CDR1 reads ENHRY; CDR2 reads SYGVKD. V was pared by 6 bases and J by 0 bases, with 13 bases between.

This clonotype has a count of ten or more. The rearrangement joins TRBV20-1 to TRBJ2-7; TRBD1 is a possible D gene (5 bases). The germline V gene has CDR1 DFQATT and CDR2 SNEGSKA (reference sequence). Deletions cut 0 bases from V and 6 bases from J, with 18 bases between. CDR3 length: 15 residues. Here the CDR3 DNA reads TGCAGTGCTAGAGATCCCCAGGGCCTAGGCTCCGAGCAGTACTTC. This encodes CSARDPQGLGSEQYF.

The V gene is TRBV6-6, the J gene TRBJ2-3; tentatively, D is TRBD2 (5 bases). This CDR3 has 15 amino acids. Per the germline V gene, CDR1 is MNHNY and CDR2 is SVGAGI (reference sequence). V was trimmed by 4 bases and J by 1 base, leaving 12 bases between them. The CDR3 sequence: CASSWNLAGTDTQYF. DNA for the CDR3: TGTGCCAGCAGTTGGAATCTAGCTGGCACAGATACGCAGTATTTT.

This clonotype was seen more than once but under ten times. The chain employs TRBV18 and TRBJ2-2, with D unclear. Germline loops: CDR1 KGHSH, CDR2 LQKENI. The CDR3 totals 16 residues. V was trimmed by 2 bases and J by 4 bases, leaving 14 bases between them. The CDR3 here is CASSPYAGSSTGELFF. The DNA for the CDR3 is TGTGCCAGCTCACCATATGCAGGATCGAGCACCGGGGAGCTGTTTTTT. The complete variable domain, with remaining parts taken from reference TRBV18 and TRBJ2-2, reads NAGVMQNPRHLVRRRGQEARLRCSPMKGHSHVYWYRQLPEEGLKFMVYLQKENIIDESGMPKERFSAEFPKEGPSILRIQQVVRGDSAAYFCASSPYAGSSTGELFFGEGSRLTVL.

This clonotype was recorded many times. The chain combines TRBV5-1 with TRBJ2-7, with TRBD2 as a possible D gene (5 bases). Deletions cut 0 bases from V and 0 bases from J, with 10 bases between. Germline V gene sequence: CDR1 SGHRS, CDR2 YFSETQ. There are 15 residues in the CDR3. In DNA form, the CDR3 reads TGCGCCAGCAGCTTGGTGACGGGGAGCTCCTACGAGCAGTACTTC. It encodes CASSLVTGSSYEQYF.

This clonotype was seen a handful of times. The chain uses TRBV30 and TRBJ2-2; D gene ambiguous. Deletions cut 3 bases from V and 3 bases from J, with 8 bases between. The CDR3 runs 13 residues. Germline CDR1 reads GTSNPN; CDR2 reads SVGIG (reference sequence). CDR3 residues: CAWRDGYTGELFF. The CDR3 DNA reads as TGTGCCTGGAGGGACGGCTACACCGGGGAGCTGTTTTTT.

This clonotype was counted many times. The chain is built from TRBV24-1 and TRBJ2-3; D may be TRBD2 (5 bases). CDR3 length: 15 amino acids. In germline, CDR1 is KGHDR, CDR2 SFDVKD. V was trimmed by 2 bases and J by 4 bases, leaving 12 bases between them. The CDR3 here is CATSDSGIESDTQYF. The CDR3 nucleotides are TGTGCCACCAGTGATTCGGGGATTGAGTCAGATACGCAGTATTTT.

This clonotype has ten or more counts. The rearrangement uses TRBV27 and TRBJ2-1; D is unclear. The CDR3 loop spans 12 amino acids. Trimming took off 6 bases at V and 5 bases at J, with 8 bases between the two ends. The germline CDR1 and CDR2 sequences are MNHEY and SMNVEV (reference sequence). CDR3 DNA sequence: TGTGCCAGCAGCAGACGTAACAATGAGCAGTTCTTC. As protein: CASSRRNNEQFF.

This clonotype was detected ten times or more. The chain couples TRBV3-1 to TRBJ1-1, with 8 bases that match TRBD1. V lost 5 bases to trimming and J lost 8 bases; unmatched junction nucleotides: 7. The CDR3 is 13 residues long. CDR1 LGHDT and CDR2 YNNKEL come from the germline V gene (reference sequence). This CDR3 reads CASSTFRTGEAFF. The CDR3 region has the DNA TGTGCCAGCAGCACGTTCCGGACAGGGGAAGCTTTCTTT.

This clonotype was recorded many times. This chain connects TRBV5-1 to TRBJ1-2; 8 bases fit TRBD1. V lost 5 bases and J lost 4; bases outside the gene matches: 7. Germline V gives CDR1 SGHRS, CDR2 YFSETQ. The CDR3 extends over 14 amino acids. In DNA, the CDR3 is TGCGCCAGCAGAGTGGACAGGGTGGCCTATGGCTACACCTTC. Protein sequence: CASRVDRVAYGYTF.